One sample yielded the 10 T cell receptor beta chains listed below, sequenced in a study of shared clonotypes between healthy human individuals. Assay: immunoSEQ multiplex PCR; the TCRdb copy retains only in-frame clones and omits some. Of roughly 2,000,000 clones listed, about 95% are singletons. Terminally differentiated effector memory CD45RA+ cells were excluded from the naive CD8 cells, which were CD45RO-negative and positively selected for CCR7. The source material was naive CD8+ T cells sorted from blood. These receptors all stem from a man between 18 and 29 years old in good health.

The rearrangement joins TRBV9 to TRBJ2-2, with D hard to call. The V end lost 3 bases, the J end lost 5 bases, and 8 bases lay between the germline ends. The CDR3 consists of 13 residues. From germline, CDR1 is SGDLS and CDR2 YYNGEE. The CDR3 DNA reads TGTGCCAGCAGCGCCAGAGGTACCGGGGAGCTGTTTTTT. Translation: CASSARGTGELFF.

The chain is built from TRBV27 and TRBJ2-7, with 10 bases lining up with TRBD2. With V trimmed by 3 bases and J by 2 bases, 4 bases remained unmatched. The CDR3 runs 15 residues. CDR1 is MNHEY and CDR2 is SMNVEV in the germline V gene (reference sequence). For the CDR3, the DNA is TGTGCCAGCAGTTTCTTTAGCGGGGGGACCTACGAGCAGTACTTC. Its protein product is CASSFFSGGTYEQYF.

The gene calls are TRBV6-6 and TRBJ2-7; no clear D. With 2 bases removed from V and 4 bases from J, the gap between germline ends came to 12 bases. CDR1 is MNHNY and CDR2 is SVGAGI in the germline V gene (reference sequence). CDR3 length: 14 residues. In nucleotides, the CDR3 is TGTGCCAGCAGTTACGGCGCACCGCCTTACGAGCAGTACTTC. Protein product: CASSYGAPPYEQYF.

The gene calls are TRBV9 and TRBJ2-7, with no clear D. This CDR3 contains 13 residues. The V end lost 0 bases, the J end lost 6 bases, and 10 bases lay between the germline ends. Germline V gene lookup returns CDR1 SGDLS and CDR2 YYNGEE. CDR3 protein: CASSVDDSPEQYF. CDR3 nucleotides: TGTGCCAGCAGCGTAGATGATAGCCCCGAGCAGTACTTC.

The gene calls are TRBV9 and TRBJ2-1; 9 bases fit TRBD1. The CDR3 is 14 residues long. Germline V gene sequence: CDR1 SGDLS, CDR2 YYNGEE. V was clipped by 0 bases and J by 8 bases; unmatched bases: 3. In DNA, the CDR3 is TGTGCCAGCAGCGTAGCGGGACAGGGCTATGAGCAGTTCTTC. This translates into CASSVAGQGYEQFF.

The chain carries TRBV2 and TRBJ2-5; D is unclear. CDR1 is SNHLY, CDR2 FYNNEI, per germline. Between the trimmed V and J ends, which lost 1 base and 1 base, there was a span of 10 bases. There are 15 residues in the CDR3. Written as DNA, the CDR3 is TGTGCCAGCAGTGAAGGTTTAGGCAGCCAAGAGACCCAGTACTTC. It yields the protein CASSEGLGSQETQYF. Looking up the rest from reference TRBV2 and TRBJ2-5 gives the full variable domain: EPEVTQTPSHQVTQMGQEVILRCVPISNHLYFYWYRQILGQKVEFLVSFYNNEISEKSEIFDDQFSVERPDGSNFTLKIRSTKLEDSAMYFCASSEGLGSQETQYFGPGTRLLVL.

Comment on this clone: One end of the junction is discordant with germline, which a read error may explain. This sample also contains other DNA sequences that code for the same CDR3. The V and J genes are TRBV7-7 and TRBJ2-5; D call uncertain. Germline CDR1 reads SSHAT; CDR2 reads FNYEAQ (reference sequence). The CDR3 is 13 residues long. For the CDR3, the DNA is TGTGCTAGCAGCTTAGCTGTACAAGAGACCCAGTACTTC. This codes for CASSLAVQETQYF.

This sequence joins TRBV6-7 and TRBJ2-3; TRBD2 matches 10 bases. TRBV6-7 is an ORF for which the function is uncertain. With 2 bases clipped from V and 3 bases from J, the junction kept 5 bases outside the gene matches. The CDR3 length is 16 residues. In DNA form, the CDR3 reads TGTGCCAGCAGTTACCCAGCGGGAGGGAAGACAGATACGCAGTATTTT. It translates to CASSYPAGGKTDTQYF.

A note on this clone: Other DNA sequences within the sample encode an identical CDR3. This chain links TRBV2 with TRBJ1-5, with TRBD1 as a possible D gene (5 bases). Trimming shortened V by 0 bases and J by 7 bases, and 7 bases separated the two germline ends. CDR3 length: 13 amino acids. Germline-derived CDR1 and CDR2 are SNHLY and FYNNEI. Here the CDR3 reads CASSEAGPQPQHF. CDR3 DNA sequence: TGTGCCAGCAGTGAAGCGGGGCCGCAGCCCCAGCATTTT.

The gene calls are TRBV15 and TRBJ2-7; 7 bases match TRBD1. This CDR3 is 16 amino acids long. CDR1 and CDR2 from the germline V gene are LNHNV and YYDKDF (reference sequence). Losses at the gene ends were 3 bases for V and 2 bases for J; bases not matched to a gene: 10. The CDR3 sequence is CATSSDRDSPTYEQYF. For the CDR3, the DNA is TGTGCCACCAGCAGTGATCGGGACAGTCCCACCTACGAGCAGTACTTC.